Listed below are T cell receptor beta chains from one sample, sequenced in a study of cytomegalovirus exposure and HLA in healthy donors. This table comes from immunoSEQ multiplex PCR, and its TCRdb copy is limited to in-frame clones, with some not included. The data hold 150,000 to 180,000 clones, with roughly 79% observed a single time. Sample: PBMCs. The receptors were gathered from a man younger than 30 in good health and CMV-seronegative. The CDR3 runs from the conserved cysteine through the conserved F or W. The D gene is left open where the match is weak. Size values are once, few and many counts, or a class for expanded clones, and some rows have none.

V gene,clone size,D gene,J gene,CDR3 protein,CDR3 DNA
TRBV28,few,.,TRBJ1-3,CASSLRRAGNTIYF,TGTGCCAGCAGTTTACGCCGGGCTGGAAACACCATATATTTT
TRBV7-9,.,TRBD2,TRBJ2-3,CSSSPGLAGSTDTQYF,TGTTCCAGCAGCCCAGGACTAGCGGGGAGCACAGATACGCAGTATTTT
TRBV7-6,few,.,TRBJ2-7,CASSPGGNGEQYF,TGTGCCAGCAGTCCCGGGGGTAATGGAGAGCAGTACTTC
TRBV4-2,once,TRBD1,TRBJ1-3,CASSQELGTAYSGNTIYF,TGTGCCAGCAGCCAAGAATTGGGGACAGCATACTCTGGAAACACCATATATTTT
TRBV2,.,TRBD1,TRBJ1-1,CASSDRVGTEAFF,TGTGCCAGCAGCGACAGGGTAGGGACTGAAGCTTTCTTT
TRBV28,few,TRBD1,TRBJ2-5,CASSPGGKETQYF,TGTGCCAGCAGTCCAGGGGGCAAAGAGACCCAGTACTTC
TRBV7-8,.,.,TRBJ2-4,CASSPPLAKNSQYF,TGTGCCAGCAGCCCCCCCCTTGCCAAAAACAGTCAGTACTTC
TRBV19,once,TRBD1,TRBJ2-1,CASSPSGTAYNEQFF,TGTGCCAGTAGCCCCTCCGGGACAGCCTACAATGAGCAGTTCTTC
TRBV5-1,few,.,TRBJ2-4,CASSLAPPSKLAKNIQYF,TGCGCCAGCAGCTTGGCCCCCCCGAGCAAACTAGCCAAAAACATTCAGTACTTC
TRBV9,.,TRBD1,TRBJ2-5,CASSVGTGVQETQYF,TGTGCCAGCAGCGTAGGGACAGGGGTTCAAGAGACCCAGTACTTC
TRBV10-3,once,TRBD1,TRBJ2-2,CAINGAGTGSHTGELFF,TGTGCCATCAATGGAGCCGGGACAGGGTCCCACACCGGGGAGCTGTTTTTT
TRBV5-1,.,.,TRBJ2-1,CASNGLGGQPTYNEQFF,TGCGCCAGCAATGGACTGGGGGGACAGCCGACCTACAATGAGCAGTTCTTC
TRBV7-2,.,.,TRBJ2-2,CASSLNRRTTTNTGELFF,TGTGCCAGCAGCTTAAACCGCAGGACAACCACGAACACCGGGGAGCTGTTTTTT
TRBV4-3,.,TRBD1,TRBJ1-6,CASSQVRQGARRSPLHF,TGCGCCAGCAGCCAAGTTCGACAGGGGGCGCGTCGGTCACCCCTCCACTTT
TRBV7-6,.,TRBD1,TRBJ1-2,CASSATGGDGYTF,TGTGCCAGCAGCGCAACAGGGGGCGATGGCTACACCTTC
TRBV7-2,.,.,TRBJ1-2,CASSAVSPSNYGYTF,TGTGCCAGCAGCGCTGTGAGCCCTTCTAACTATGGCTACACCTTC
TRBV7-2,.,.,TRBJ2-7,CASSAGLAYEQYF,TGTGCCAGCAGCGCCGGACTTGCCTACGAGCAGTACTTC
TRBV2,.,TRBD1,TRBJ2-7,CASSERGQGSPYF,TGTGCCAGCAGTGAAAGGGGACAGGGGAGCCCTTACTTC
TRBV15,.,.,TRBJ2-7,CATSRAGSGVDEQYF,TGTGCCACCAGCAGAGCCGGGTCCGGTGTCGACGAGCAGTACTTC
TRBV11-2,.,.,TRBJ2-5,CASSLTGSETQYF,TGTGCCAGCAGCTTAACAGGGTCGGAGACCCAGTACTTC
TRBV28,.,.,TRBJ1-1,CASSLRAWVYTEAFF,TGTGCCAGCAGTTTGCGGGCTTGGGTCTACACTGAAGCTTTCTTT
TRBV19,.,.,TRBJ1-1,CASSSLTAMNTEAFF,TGTGCCAGTAGTTCCTTGACAGCCATGAACACTGAAGCTTTCTTT
TRBV5-1,.,TRBD1,TRBJ2-7,CASTPGGQGYEQYF,TGCGCCAGCACCCCAGGGGGACAGGGCTACGAGCAGTACTTC
TRBV2,.,TRBD1,TRBJ2-2,CASIPGQGANGELFF,TGTGCCAGCATCCCGGGACAGGGGGCTAACGGGGAGCTGTTTTTT
TRBV5-1,.,.,TRBJ1-2,CASSLDISYGYTF,TGCGCCAGCAGCTTGGACATTTCCTATGGCTACACCTTC
TRBV9,once,TRBD1,TRBJ1-4,CASSVGQGGEKLFF,TGTGCCAGCAGCGTAGGACAGGGAGGTGAAAAACTGTTTTTT
TRBV5-4,few,.,TRBJ2-7,CASSLPAVARAEQYF,TGTGCCAGCAGCCTCCCGGCCGTCGCCAGGGCCGAGCAGTACTTC
TRBV27,.,TRBD1,TRBJ1-5,CAREQGGYSNQPQHF,TGTGCCAGGGAACAGGGGGGGTATAGCAATCAGCCCCAGCATTTT
TRBV7-2,.,.,TRBJ1-5,CASSLDGQGNQPQHF,TGTGCCAGCAGCTTAGACGGTCAGGGCAATCAGCCCCAGCATTTT
TRBV5-6,.,TRBD2,TRBJ2-5,CASSPSGPPFQETQYF,TGTGCCAGCAGCCCTAGCGGACCCCCATTCCAAGAGACCCAGTACTTC
TRBV19,.,TRBD1,TRBJ1-5,CASTIQGASNQPQHF,TGTGCCAGTACTATACAGGGGGCTAGCAATCAGCCCCAGCATTTT
TRBV7-9,.,.,TRBJ2-2,CASLSGELFF,TGTGCCAGTCTCTCCGGGGAGCTGTTTTTT
TRBV13,.,.,TRBJ2-2,CASSPGGTTIGELFF,TGTGCCAGCAGCCCCGGCGGTACCACCATCGGGGAGCTGTTTTTT
TRBV14,.,.,TRBJ2-3,CASSRRGPGDTQYF,TGTGCCAGCAGCCGGCGGGGGCCGGGAGATACGCAGTATTTT
TRBV7-9,.,.,TRBJ2-2,CASSLGDINTGELFF,TGTGCCAGCAGCTTAGGAGACATCAACACCGGGGAGCTGTTTTTT